The rows below give T cell receptor beta chains drawn from one sample of a study of blood T cell repertoires in COVID-19. Sequencing was performed with immunoSEQ multiplex PCR; in TCRdb, only in-frame clones are kept and a portion is missing. The table has 150,000 to 200,000 clones, roughly 88% seen once. Sequenced: peripheral blood. All receptors derive from a woman of 80 years or more with active or convalescent COVID-19. The CDR3 runs from the conserved cysteine through the conserved F or W. D genes are given only for firm matches. Rows give clone size only sometimes, using once, few, many, or a class for an expanded clone.

>-|TRBD1|TRBV7-2|TRBJ1-5
CASSLQGTGGNQPQHF
TGTGCCAGCAGCCTACAGGGGACAGGGGGCAATCAGCCCCAGCATTTT
>-|-|TRBV4-1|TRBJ2-7
CASSQAGDYEQYF
TGCGCCAGCAGCCAAGCGGGGGACTACGAGCAGTACTTC
>-|-|TRBV7-8|TRBJ2-7
CASSLGGRGAYEQYF
TGTGCCAGCAGCTTAGGTGGGAGGGGGGCCTACGAGCAGTACTTC
>large|-|TRBV19|TRBJ1-1
CASSITAADTEAFF
TGTGCCAGTAGTATAACGGCGGCGGACACTGAAGCTTTCTTT
>-|-|TRBV6-1|TRBJ1-1
CASSERPQVTEAFF
TGTGCCAGCAGTGAACGGCCCCAGGTCACTGAAGCTTTCTTT
>-|-|TRBV5-1|TRBJ2-5
CASSFTAQETQYF
TGCGCCAGCAGCTTTACAGCCCAAGAGACCCAGTACTTC
>-|-|TRBV4-3|TRBJ2-7
CASSQEGVSSYEQYF
TGCGCCAGCAGCCAAGAAGGGGTATCTTCCTACGAGCAGTACTTC
>once|-|TRBV14|TRBJ1-2
CASSPPGGDPYGYTF
TGTGCCAGCAGCCCCCCAGGTGGCGACCCCTATGGCTACACCTTC
>-|TRBD2|TRBV6-2/TRBV6-3|TRBJ2-1
CASSTGLAGGPNEQFF
TGTGCCAGCAGTACGGGACTAGCGGGGGGGCCAAATGAGCAGTTCTTC
>-|TRBD1|TRBV24-1|TRBJ2-7
CATGQKQPGQDSYEQYF
TGTGCCACCGGACAGAAACAACCGGGACAGGACTCCTACGAGCAGTACTTC
>-|TRBD1|TRBV7-8|TRBJ1-6
CASSYRGGNSPLHF
TGTGCCAGCAGCTACAGGGGTGGAAATTCACCCCTCCACTTT
>once|-|TRBV9|TRBJ2-3
CASSVEGLTDTQYF
TGTGCCAGCAGCGTAGAGGGGCTGACAGATACGCAGTATTTT
>-|-|TRBV9|TRBJ1-5
CASSGSGAGQPQHF
TGTGCCAGCAGTGGGTCGGGTGCGGGGCAGCCCCAGCATTTT
>-|-|TRBV6-1|TRBJ1-5
CASSDPFQPQHF
TGTGCCAGCAGTGACCCTTTTCAGCCCCAGCATTTT
>-|TRBD1|TRBV6-2/TRBV6-3|TRBJ1-5
CASSLGQERLSNQPQHF
TGTGCCAGCAGTTTAGGACAGGAACGGCTTAGCAATCAGCCCCAGCATTTT
>-|-|TRBV14|TRBJ2-1
CASSPTLKPGQFF
TGTGCCAGCAGCCCGACCCTCAAGCCGGGGCAGTTCTTC
>-|-|TRBV5-1|TRBJ2-3
CASSSLSRESTDTQYF
TGCGCCAGCAGTTCCCTATCAAGGGAGAGCACAGATACGCAGTATTTT
>-|-|TRBV27|TRBJ2-7
CASSLSASGSSYEQYF
TGTGCCAGCAGTTTATCGGCCTCAGGAAGCTCCTACGAGCAGTACTTC
>-|-|TRBV3-1/TRBV3-2|TRBJ1-4
CASSTSKAGVKEKLFF
TGTGCCAGCAGCACAAGCAAGGCAGGGGTGAAAGAAAAACTGTTTTTT
>-|TRBD1|TRBV9|TRBJ1-2
CASSYRQGASNYGYTF
TGTGCCAGCAGCTACAGACAGGGGGCCTCTAACTATGGCTACACCTTC
>-|-|TRBV6-2/TRBV6-3|TRBJ2-2
CASSWLRPSTGELFF
TGTGCCAGCAGTTGGTTGAGACCTAGTACCGGGGAGCTGTTTTTT
>-|TRBD1|TRBV19|TRBJ1-2
CASSITGDYGYTF
TGTGCCAGTAGTATAACAGGGGACTATGGCTACACCTTC
>-|-|TRBV11-3|TRBJ2-7
CASSLSGGKVYEQYF
TGTGCCAGCAGCTTATCCGGGGGAAAGGTTTACGAGCAGTACTTC
>-|-|TRBV19|TRBJ2-1
CASRPSGQEYNEQFF
TGTGCCAGTAGGCCTTCAGGGCAAGAATACAATGAGCAGTTCTTC
>-|-|TRBV21-1|TRBJ1-5
CASSFRPGTGGNQPQHF
TGTGCCAGCAGCTTCCGACCCGGGACAGGGGGCAATCAGCCCCAGCATTTT
>-|TRBD1|TRBV6-6|TRBJ2-7
CASRPTGGVRYEQYF
TGTGCCAGCAGGCCGACAGGGGGGGTTAGATACGAGCAGTACTTC
>few|-|TRBV9|TRBJ1-2
CASSVVFSGYTF
TGTGCCAGCAGCGTAGTTTTCTCCGGCTACACCTTC
>-|-|TRBV7-8|TRBJ1-5
CASSSAWRGNQPQHF
TGTGCCAGCAGCTCAGCCTGGAGGGGCAATCAGCCCCAGCATTTT
>-|-|TRBV6-2/TRBV6-3|TRBJ1-1
CASSYNHPGGNTEAFF
TGTGCCAGCAGTTACAACCACCCGGGGGGAAACACTGAAGCTTTCTTT
>-|TRBD1|TRBV20-1|TRBJ2-2
CSASGTGVTGELFF
TGCAGTGCTAGTGGGACAGGGGTGACCGGGGAGCTGTTTTTT
>-|TRBD1|TRBV5-1|TRBJ1-1
CASFPGQGGTEAFF
TGCGCCAGTTTTCCGGGACAGGGGGGCACTGAAGCTTTCTTT
>-|-|TRBV6-5|TRBJ1-6
CASSPGIDSPLHF
TGTGCCAGCAGTCCCGGGATCGATTCACCCCTCCACTTT
>-|-|TRBV11-3|TRBJ1-5
CASSLNRDQPQHF
TGTGCCAGCAGCTTAAACAGAGATCAGCCCCAGCATTTT
>-|-|TRBV18|TRBJ2-1
CASSPFYEQFF
TGTGCCAGCTCCCCTTTTTATGAGCAGTTCTTC
>few|TRBD1|TRBV6-5|TRBJ1-2
CASSPTGPFYGYTF
TGTGCCAGCAGTCCGACAGGGCCCTTCTATGGCTACACCTTC
>-|-|TRBV5-1|TRBJ1-2
CASSLTVQYGYTF
TGCGCCAGCAGCTTGACAGTCCAGTATGGCTACACCTTC
>-|TRBD2|TRBV11-2|TRBJ2-2
CASTPRGGLDTGELFF
TGTGCCAGCACCCCTCGAGGGGGACTAGACACCGGGGAGCTGTTTTTT
>-|TRBD2|TRBV7-2|TRBJ2-3
CASRTSGGDTQYF
TGTGCCAGCAGGACTAGCGGGGGCGATACGCAGTATTTT
>-|TRBD2|TRBV3-1/TRBV3-2|TRBJ2-7
CASSHGGWEQYF
TGTGCCAGCAGCCACGGGGGGTGGGAGCAGTACTTC
>few|-|TRBV11-3|TRBJ2-7
CASSLGPIGRAEQYF
TGTGCCAGCAGCTTAGGTCCCATTGGCAGGGCCGAGCAGTACTTC
>few|-|TRBV14|TRBJ1-2
CASSRAPEPLYGYTF
TGTGCCAGCAGCCGGGCCCCCGAGCCACTTTATGGCTACACCTTC